One sample yielded the 19 T cell receptor beta chains listed below, sequenced in a study of T cell responses to AZD1222 COVID-19 vaccine. Produced via immunoSEQ multiplex PCR; TCRdb's table is partial and in-frame only. The data hold 250,000 to 300,000 clones, with around 93% observed a single time. Sequences were derived from peripheral blood, sampled 28 days after the second AZD1222 dose. Every receptor here comes from an adult who received the AZD1222 COVID-19 vaccine.

The chain recombines TRBV24-1 with TRBJ2-2; 12 bases map to TRBD1. The CDR3 is made up of 16 amino acids. With 3 bases clipped from V and 4 bases from J, the junction kept 2 bases outside the gene matches. CDR1 is KGHDR, CDR2 SFDVKD, per germline. This chain's CDR3 is CATSDRDRGPTGELFF. In DNA form, the CDR3 reads TGTGCCACCAGTGATCGGGACAGGGGGCCCACCGGGGAGCTGTTTTTT.

This clone appeared a single time. The chain is built from TRBV18 and TRBJ1-5; weak D call: TRBD1 (5 bases). Trimming stripped 6 bases from V and 7 bases from J, with 16 bases between. The CDR3 is 14 amino acids. CDR1 is KGHSH, CDR2 LQKENI, per germline. CDR3 sequence: CASSGRGSRQPQHF. The CDR3 DNA is TGTGCCAGCTCCGGGAGGGGAAGTCGACAGCCCCAGCATTTT.

The chain is built from TRBV28 and TRBJ1-2; 8 nucleotides agree with TRBD1. With V trimmed by 5 bases and J by 8 bases, 4 bases remained unmatched. The germline V gene has CDR1 MDHEN and CDR2 SYDVKM. The CDR3 extends over 12 amino acids. This chain's CDR3 is CASSTGGWGYTF. The CDR3 DNA reads TGTGCCAGCAGTACAGGGGGTTGGGGCTACACCTTC.

The chain joins TRBV6-5 to TRBJ2-1; 10 nucleotides agree with TRBD1. The CDR3 runs to 15 residues. V lost 2 bases, J lost 8 bases, and 6 bases stayed unmatched. Germline V gene sequence: CDR1 MNHEY, CDR2 SVGAGI. This CDR3 is CASSYRTGGQDEQFF. Here the CDR3 DNA reads TGTGCCAGCAGTTACAGGACAGGGGGGCAAGATGAGCAGTTCTTC.

The chain links TRBV5-1 to TRBJ2-5; 9 nucleotides align to TRBD1. V shed 3 bases, J shed 5 bases, and the junction held 5 bases outside the gene matches. Looked up from germline, CDR1 is SGHRS and CDR2 is YFSETQ. This CDR3 has 14 amino acids. The CDR3 DNA follows: TGCGCCAGCAGCTCGGGACAGGGTCGGGAGACCCAGTACTTC. Its translation: CASSSGQGRETQYF. Full variable domain (missing parts from reference TRBV5-1 and TRBJ2-5): KAGVTQTPRYLIKTRGQQVTLSCSPISGHRSVSWYQQTPGQGLQFLFEYFSETQRNKGNFPGRFSGRQFSNSRSEMNVSTLELGDSALYLCASSSGQGRETQYFGPGTRLLVL.

Notes on this clone: Other DNA variants within this sample encode the same CDR3. V and J are TRBV6-5 and TRBJ2-7; 8 bases are a match to TRBD1. Germline CDR1 MNHEY, CDR2 SVGAGI. The J segment lost 2 bases and the V segment lost 0 bases, leaving 3 bases of the junction unmatched. CDR3 size: 15 residues. The CDR3 DNA sequence: TGTGCCAGCAGTTACTCGGGGACAGGCCCCTACGAGCAGTACTTC. Translation: CASSYSGTGPYEQYF.

The rearrangement uses TRBV6-5 and TRBJ1-1; 11 positions match TRBD1. There are 14 residues in the CDR3. Germline V gene sequence: CDR1 MNHEY, CDR2 SVGAGI. J lost 4 bases, V lost 7 bases, and 5 bases had no gene match. In DNA, the CDR3 is TGTGCCAGCAATCGGGACAGGGGGATCACTGAAGCTTTCTTT. Protein sequence: CASNRDRGITEAFF.

V and J are TRBV19 and TRBJ2-5, with D hard to call. The CDR3 covers 13 residues. V lost 8 bases, J lost 0 bases, and 10 bases lay in between. Germline CDR1 and CDR2: LNHDA and SQIVND (reference sequence). CDR3 sequence reads: CASSLADQETQYF. The CDR3 region has the DNA TGTGCCAGTTCCCTGGCAGACCAAGAGACCCAGTACTTC.

The genes are TRBV5-1 and TRBJ2-3; D not resolved. The CDR3 runs 14 residues. Germline-derived CDR1 and CDR2 are SGHRS and YFSETQ. The V gene lost 6 bases and the J gene lost 2 bases, with 13 bases spanning the gap. Here the CDR3 reads CASTIEDATDTQYF. CDR3 DNA: TGCGCCAGCACGATTGAAGACGCCACAGATACGCAGTATTTT.

The chain recombines TRBV4-1 with TRBJ2-7; D not resolved. Germline V lookup: CDR1 MGHRA, CDR2 YSYEKL. The CDR3 is 11 residues long. Trimming stripped 2 bases from V and 5 bases from J, with 4 bases between. CDR3 in amino acids: CASSQLDEQYF. The DNA of the CDR3 is TGCGCCAGCAGCCAACTCGACGAGCAGTACTTC.

V gene TRBV5-1 combines with J gene TRBJ1-4; 9 bases map to TRBD1. The J segment lost 7 bases and the V segment lost 5 bases, leaving 9 bases of the junction unmatched. The CDR3 length is 15 residues. Germline V gene sequence: CDR1 SGHRS, CDR2 YFSETQ. The CDR3 sequence is CASSLQGAAREKLFF. Here the CDR3 DNA reads TGCGCCAGCAGTTTACAGGGGGCGGCGCGTGAAAAACTGTTTTTT.

This chain connects TRBV3-1 (or the pseudogene TRBV3-2) to TRBJ1-4; D gene uncertain. In germline, CDR1 is LGHDT, CDR2 YNNKEL (reference sequence). The CDR3 loop spans 16 amino acids. V gave up 5 bases and J gave up 0 bases, with 13 bases separating them. The CDR3 loop reads CASSYALGATNEKLFF. The CDR3 region has the DNA TGTGCCAGCAGCTACGCCCTTGGCGCAACTAATGAAAAACTGTTTTTT.

This chain uses TRBV7-9 with TRBJ2-3; TRBD1 or TRBD2 may be the D gene (5 bases each). The CDR3 contains 15 residues. Germline CDR1 is SEHNR and CDR2 is FQNEAQ (reference sequence). V lost 3 bases and J lost 1, with 11 bases in between. The CDR3 DNA is TGTGCCAGCAGCTTTGGGGGTTTCCGCACAGATACGCAGTATTTT. This codes for CASSFGGFRTDTQYF. Supplemented by reference TRBV7-9 and TRBJ2-3, the full variable domain reads DTGVSQNPRHKITKRGQNVTFRCDPISEHNRLYWYRQTLGQGPEFLTYFQNEAQLEKSRLLSDRFSAERPKGSFSTLEIQRTEQGDSAMYLCASSFGGFRTDTQYFGPGTRLTVL.

This clone was counted a single time. The J gene is TRBJ2-2, the V gene TRBV18; unclear D gene. Trimming took off 4 bases at V and 2 bases at J, with 8 bases between the two ends. CDR1 KGHSH and CDR2 LQKENI come from the germline V gene. This CDR3 comprises 14 residues. The CDR3 is CASSLRVNTGELFF. The CDR3 DNA follows: TGTGCCAGCTCACTCCGGGTCAACACCGGGGAGCTGTTTTTT. The entire variable domain, with the rest obtained from reference TRBV18 and TRBJ2-2, is as follows: NAGVMQNPRHLVRRRGQEARLRCSPMKGHSHVYWYRQLPEEGLKFMVYLQKENIIDESGMPKERFSAEFPKEGPSILRIQQVVRGDSAAYFCASSLRVNTGELFFGEGSRLTVL.

The chain couples TRBV6-4 to TRBJ2-7; no clear D. Germline V gives CDR1 MRHNA, CDR2 SNTAGT. This CDR3 is 13 amino acids long. The germline V and J ends were trimmed by 11 bases and 6 bases, with 20 bases remaining between them. The CDR3 DNA reads TGTGCCTTCGGGCCTTTATTTCCCACCGAGCAGTACTTC. Its translation is CAFGPLFPTEQYF.

Here the CDR3 reads CASSAGTVNSYEQYF. For the CDR3, the DNA is TGTGCCAGCAGCGCCGGGACAGTGAACTCCTACGAGCAGTACTTC. The gene calls are TRBV9 and TRBJ2-7; 7 nucleotides align to TRBD1. The CDR3 has 15 amino acids. Germline loops: CDR1 SGDLS, CDR2 YYNGEE. V was clipped by 3 bases and J by 0 bases; unmatched bases: 6.

The V and J genes are TRBV20-1 and TRBJ1-1; no definite D call. Germline CDR1 and CDR2: DFQATT and SNEGSKA (reference sequence). V was trimmed by 6 bases and J by 4 bases, leaving 9 bases between them. The length of the CDR3 is 11 residues. CDR3: CSAEGSTEAFF. CDR3 DNA: TGCAGTGCGGAGGGTTCCACTGAAGCTTTCTTT.

This chain links TRBV29-1 with TRBJ2-3; unclear D gene. The CDR3 has 12 amino acids. The V and J ends lost 6 bases and 1 base respectively, with 8 bases between them. Germline CDR1 and CDR2: SQVTM and ANQGSEA. The CDR3 nucleotides are TGCAGCGTCATAGACGGCACAGATACGCAGTATTTT. Its protein is CSVIDGTDTQYF.

V is TRBV28 and J is TRBJ2-1; 13 nucleotides line up with TRBD2. V shed 5 bases, J shed 3 bases, and the junction held 4 bases outside the gene matches. The CDR3 is 16 residues long. Germline loops: CDR1 MDHEN, CDR2 SYDVKM. The CDR3 DNA follows: TGTGCCAGCAGTGGACTAGCGGGGGAGAACTACAATGAGCAGTTCTTC. It yields the protein CASSGLAGENYNEQFF.